Listed below are T cell receptor beta chains from one sample, sequenced in a study of beta chain features in type 1 diabetes. Clones were sequenced by immunoSEQ multiplex PCR, and TCRdb holds only the in-frame ones, with some missing. This sample has 95,000 to 150,000 clones, with about a sixth found just once. Sequencing was done on a sample of central memory CD4+ T cells from blood. These receptors were collected from a man aged 25-45 years with type 1 diabetes. Both conserved end residues are part of each CDR3. Fields, in order: V gene, clone size, D gene, CDR3 length, J gene, CDR3 protein, CDR3 DNA. A D gene is named only where the DNA matches it firmly. Part of the rows lack a size; the others show once, few, many or a class for expanded clones.

>TRBV11-3|-|TRBD2|15|TRBJ2-1
CASSLVAGGYNEQFF
TGTGCCAGCAGCTTAGTCGCGGGGGGTTACAATGAGCAGTTCTTC
>TRBV30|few|-|12|TRBJ2-5
CAWRQQGETQYF
TGTGCCTGGAGGCAGCAGGGGGAGACCCAGTACTTC
>TRBV9|few|TRBD1|17|TRBJ2-3
CASSAGLDRGSRDTQYF
TGTGCCAGCAGCGCCGGTCTCGACAGGGGGAGTCGAGATACGCAGTATTTT
>TRBV7-2|-|-|15|TRBJ1-6
CASSFATVYNSPLHF
TGTGCCAGCAGCTTCGCGACAGTCTATAATTCACCCCTCCACTTT
>TRBV9|-|-|15|TRBJ1-6
CASSLNTPPQSPLHF
TGTGCCAGCAGTCTTAATACGCCACCCCAATCACCCCTCCACTTT
>TRBV20-1|few|-|11|TRBJ1-6
CSARLEGPLHF
TGCAGTGCTAGGTTGGAGGGTCCCCTCCACTTT
>TRBV7-2|-|-|14|TRBJ2-1
CASSLSRLGDEQFF
TGTGCCAGCAGCTTAAGTCGCCTCGGGGATGAGCAGTTCTTC
>TRBV11-3|once|-|13|TRBJ2-5
CASSPTTWETQYF
TGTGCCAGCAGCCCGACAACATGGGAGACCCAGTACTTC
>TRBV28|once|-|16|TRBJ2-3
CASSLPRTGRTDTQYF
TGTGCCAGCAGTTTACCTAGGACGGGTCGCACAGATACGCAGTATTTT
>TRBV11-3|few|TRBD2|15|TRBJ2-3
CASSPRLAGTDTQYF
TGTGCCAGCAGCCCCCGCCTAGCGGGCACAGATACGCAGTATTTT
>TRBV18|-|-|15|TRBJ1-2
CASSPQDSPNYGYTF
TGTGCCAGCTCACCACAAGACAGTCCCAACTATGGCTACACCTTC
>TRBV10-3|few|TRBD1|13|TRBJ1-2
CAISANQGDGYTF
TGTGCCATCAGTGCAAACCAGGGGGATGGCTACACCTTC
>TRBV4-3|-|TRBD2|16|TRBJ2-3
CASSQVAGTSADTQYF
TGCGCCAGCAGCCAAGTGGCCGGGACTAGCGCAGATACGCAGTATTTT
>TRBV7-2|-|TRBD2|15|TRBJ2-7
CASGWTSGEGHEQYF
TGTGCCAGCGGATGGACTAGCGGTGAGGGCCACGAGCAGTACTTC
>TRBV28|-|-|11|TRBJ2-7
CASSLYDEQYF
TGTGCCAGCAGTTTGTATGACGAGCAGTACTTC
>TRBV20-1|-|-|11|TRBJ2-1
CSASTGTQQFF
TGCAGTGCTTCCACCGGGACACAGCAGTTCTTC
>TRBV7-9|few|-|16|TRBJ1-4
CASSPGGGSTNEKLFF
TGTGCCAGCAGCCCCGGCGGGGGATCAACTAATGAAAAACTGTTTTTT
>TRBV18|-|-|14|TRBJ1-1
CASSPRDQNTEAFF
TGTGCCAGCTCACCTAGGGATCAGAACACTGAAGCTTTCTTT
>TRBV7-6|-|-|15|TRBJ2-1
CASSLDHGAYNEQFF
TGTGCCAGCAGCTTAGATCACGGGGCCTACAATGAGCAGTTCTTC
>TRBV28|-|TRBD2|15|TRBJ2-1
CASPPGLAEYNEQFF
TGTGCCAGCCCCCCGGGACTAGCGGAGTACAATGAGCAGTTCTTC
>TRBV28|-|-|15|TRBJ2-6
CASKKGGSGANVLTF
TGTGCCAGCAAGAAGGGGGGCTCTGGGGCCAACGTCCTGACTTTC
>TRBV9|-|TRBD1|14|TRBJ2-3
CASSVTGFTDTQYF
TGTGCCAGCAGCGTGACAGGGTTCACAGATACGCAGTATTTT
>TRBV27|few|TRBD1|14|TRBJ2-7
CASSRQGVSYEQYF
TGTGCCAGCAGCAGGCAGGGGGTCTCCTACGAGCAGTACTTC